This T cell receptor (beta chain) was documented in a study of identical twins. General study results and limits: The degree of excess twin sharing was weaker in beta out-of-frame sequences.

All donors comprised healthy Caucasians. The germline V gene encodes CDR1 SEHNR and CDR2 FQNEAQ (reference sequence). The CDR3 has 11 residues. Between the trimmed V and J ends, which lost 5 bases and 12 bases, there was a span of 8 bases. For this clonotype: Its specificity is not known.

A universal primer site arose from template switching, and cDNA bore unique molecular identifiers. TCRdb ran MiXCR on the 5' RACE reads and lists one entry per CDR3 protein. Among around 290,000 distinct CDR3 sequences, roughly 9% were seen once, and the ten largest hold roughly 6.8%. Another study also made use of these data, one on yellow fever vaccine responses in identical twins.

The sequence derives from a woman younger than 35 in good health. The chain is built from TRBV7-9 and TRBJ2-6; D perhaps matches TRBD1 (5 bases). Specimen: CD8+ T cells sorted from blood. CDR3 nucleotide sequence: TGTGCCAGCAGCCCCGACAGCGTCCTGACTTTC. This sequence encodes CASSPDSVLTF.